These T cell receptor beta chains were read from a single sample in a study of CD8 T cells in Susac syndrome. Using its own MiXCR run on the immunoSEQ multiplex PCR reads, TCRdb lists one record per CDR3 protein. The repertoire holds around 140,000 distinct CDR3 sequences, with around 75% as singletons. Input material: CD8+ T cells from PBMCs. The receptor set was obtained from a human donor with multiple sclerosis. Both conserved end residues are part of each CDR3. Each record gives: V gene, clone size, J gene, D gene, CDR3 DNA, CDR3 protein. The D gene is left open where the match is weak. The size of a clone is reported for some rows only, either as once, few or many, or as a class for expanded clones.

TRBV28	few	TRBJ2-7	.	TGTGCCAGCAGTACTAAACGTCAGGGGGGGGAGCAGTACTTC	CASSTKRQGGEQYF
TRBV19	.	TRBJ2-7	.	TGTGCCAGTAGTGCAGGAACGGTCTACGAGCAGTACTTC	CASSAGTVYEQYF
TRBV6-5	.	TRBJ2-7	TRBD1	TGTGCCAGCAGTTACAAGGACAGGGTCTACGAGCAGTACTTC	CASSYKDRVYEQYF
TRBV5-6	once	TRBJ2-2	.	TGTGCCAGCAGCTGGACCTTCACCGGGGAGCTGTTTTTT	CASSWTFTGELFF
TRBV19	.	TRBJ2-6	.	TGTGCCAGTAATCAGCAGGGTTTCGTGTCTGGGGCCAACGTCCTGACTTTC	CASNQQGFVSGANVLTF
TRBV25-1	.	TRBJ2-5	.	TGTGCCAGCAGTGGATGGGTTAAAAAGGGGGAGACCCAGTACTTC	CASSGWVKKGETQYF
TRBV7-2	few	TRBJ2-3	.	TGTGCCAGCAGCTTTGGGGGGACAGATACGCAGTATTTT	CASSFGGTDTQYF
TRBV19	.	TRBJ2-7	.	TGTGCCAGTAGTATGATCGGCTGGGACGAGCAGTACTTC	CASSMIGWDEQYF
TRBV2	.	TRBJ1-1	.	TGTGCCAGCAGTGAAGAAGGGGACAACCTATGGACTGAAGCTTTCTTT	CASSEEGDNLWTEAFF
TRBV19	.	TRBJ2-1	.	TGTGCCAGTAGTATCGCGAGGAATGAGCAGTTCTTC	CASSIARNEQFF
TRBV28	.	TRBJ2-1	.	TGTGCCAGCGTCATTTACAGGGTTAACTACAATGAGCAGTTCTTC	CASVIYRVNYNEQFF
TRBV4-1	.	TRBJ1-5	.	TGCGCCAGCAGCCGAAACCAGGAGAATCAGCCCCAGCATTTT	CASSRNQENQPQHF
TRBV12-3/TRBV12-4	.	TRBJ2-1	.	TGTGCCAGCAGGACCTATGAGACGTACAATGAGCAGTTCTTC	CASRTYETYNEQFF
TRBV27	.	TRBJ2-7	.	TGTGCCAGCAGTCCAGGGGTAGACGAGCAGTACTTC	CASSPGVDEQYF
TRBV6-5	.	TRBJ2-7	.	TGTGCCAGCAGCCTGGAGGGTAGGGCGTCTGAGCAGTACTTC	CASSLEGRASEQYF
TRBV25-1	.	TRBJ2-7	TRBD1	TGTGCCAGCAGCGGGACAGAACTTTCCTACGAGCAGTACTTC	CASSGTELSYEQYF
TRBV4-1	.	TRBJ2-3	TRBD1	TGCGCCAGCAGCCAATCGCCGGGACAGGGTACTTACGATACGCAGTATTTT	CASSQSPGQGTYDTQYF
TRBV5-1	.	TRBJ2-7	.	TGCGCCAGCAGTATCGCAGAATCCTACGAGCAGTACTTC	CASSIAESYEQYF
TRBV6-1	.	TRBJ1-1	.	TGTGCCAGCAGGTCCCCGGGCGCGAACACTGAAGCTTTCTTT	CASRSPGANTEAFF
TRBV11-2	.	TRBJ1-1	.	TGTGCCAGCAGCTTAGACAGGGATGTATCTTTCTTT	CASSLDRDVSFF